The TCR beta chain under discussion was sequenced for a study of CD8 T cells in Susac syndrome. Findings and limits, study-wide: Regarding the TCR sequencing and HLA analysis, the study admitted that a relatively small number of individuals were involved.

About this clonotype: The antigen is undetermined.

TCR beta was sequenced from blood CD8+ and CD4+ T cells. Negative isolation was used for CD8+ and CD4+ T cells and FACS enrichment for TEMRA cells. RNA amounts of roughly 0.45 to 1 ug underwent reverse transcription with random hexamers. The amplification used immunoSEQ multiplex PCR on TCR beta CDR3; it spanned 54 Vbeta and 13 Jbeta. Each CDR3 protein gets one entry after TCRdb re-called the immunoSEQ multiplex PCR reads with MiXCR. The data hold around 180,000 distinct CDR3 sequences, with approximately 96% observed a single time. The germline V gene encodes CDR1 SQVTM and CDR2 ANQGSEA. Germline trimming cut 4 bases from V and 1 base from J; bases unmatched to any gene: 0. This CDR3 is built from 12 residues.

This TCR derives from a human donor with multiple sclerosis. Sequenced: CD4+ T cells from PBMCs. The genes are TRBV29-1 and TRBJ1-1, with 7 bases lining up with TRBD1. The CDR3, as DNA: TGCAGCGTTGCAGGGGGGAACACTGAAGCTTTCTTT. Amino acid sequence: CSVAGGNTEAFF.